The 6 T cell receptor beta chains below were found in one sample sequenced in a study of T cell responses to AZD1222 COVID-19 vaccine. Clones were sequenced by immunoSEQ multiplex PCR, and TCRdb holds only the in-frame ones, with some missing. The table lists approximately 200,000 clones, 80% to 95% of them singletons. The sequencing here drew on peripheral blood, taken 28 days after the second AZD1222 dose. These receptors all stem from an adult who received the AZD1222 COVID-19 vaccine.

The V and J genes are TRBV6-5 and TRBJ1-4; D unresolved. Trimming stripped 8 bases from V and 0 bases from J, with 13 bases between. The V gene's germline CDR1 is MNHEY and CDR2 SVGAGI. The CDR3 sequence is 15 residues long. The CDR3 bases are TGTGCCAGCGCCCAAGTGGGTGCAACTAATGAAAAACTGTTTTTT. Its protein product is CASAQVGATNEKLFF.

The genes are TRBV6-2 or TRBV6-3 and TRBJ1-1, with 9 bases lining up with TRBD1. The CDR3 runs to 15 residues. Germline loops: CDR1 MNHEY, CDR2 SVGEGT. V was clipped by 3 bases and J by 7 bases; unmatched bases: 9. The DNA for the CDR3 is TGTGCCAGCAGTTATCCCCGACAGGGGGTATTTGAAGCTTTCTTT. Residues: CASSYPRQGVFEAFF.

The V and J genes are TRBV18 and TRBJ1-2; D might be TRBD1 (6 bases). This CDR3 is built from 15 residues. Germline CDR1 and CDR2: KGHSH and LQKENI. Trimming took off 3 bases at V and 7 bases at J, with 18 bases between the two ends. Here the CDR3 DNA reads TGTGCCAGCTCACCTCTGGGGACACGGTCGAGTGGCTACACCTTC. This encodes CASSPLGTRSSGYTF.

The chain has TRBV25-1 and TRBJ2-6; D ambiguous. This CDR3 region has 16 residues. V gave up 2 bases and J gave up 0 bases, with 8 bases separating them. Germline V gene lookup returns CDR1 MGHDK and CDR2 SYGVNS. CDR3 amino acids: CASSETPRSGANVLTF. The CDR3 DNA reads TGTGCCAGCAGTGAAACCCCCCGCTCTGGGGCCAACGTCCTGACTTTC.

CDR3 region: CASTSYRGHGGYTF. The CDR3 DNA reads as TGTGCCAGCACTAGCTACAGGGGGCATGGTGGCTACACCTTC. The chain combines TRBV18 with TRBJ1-2; the match to TRBD1 covers 9 bases. This CDR3 is 14 amino acids long. Germline-derived CDR1 and CDR2 are KGHSH and LQKENI. V gave up 8 bases and J gave up 7 bases; unmatched junction bases: 11.

The CDR3 region is CASRTGTANTEAFF. The CDR3 bases are TGTGCCAGCAGAACTGGGACAGCGAACACTGAAGCTTTCTTT. The chain carries TRBV6-1 and TRBJ1-1, with 7 bases that match TRBD1. Per germline, CDR1 MNHNS and CDR2 SASEGT. V lost 6 bases, J lost 1 base, and 5 bases stayed unmatched. The CDR3 has 14 amino acids.